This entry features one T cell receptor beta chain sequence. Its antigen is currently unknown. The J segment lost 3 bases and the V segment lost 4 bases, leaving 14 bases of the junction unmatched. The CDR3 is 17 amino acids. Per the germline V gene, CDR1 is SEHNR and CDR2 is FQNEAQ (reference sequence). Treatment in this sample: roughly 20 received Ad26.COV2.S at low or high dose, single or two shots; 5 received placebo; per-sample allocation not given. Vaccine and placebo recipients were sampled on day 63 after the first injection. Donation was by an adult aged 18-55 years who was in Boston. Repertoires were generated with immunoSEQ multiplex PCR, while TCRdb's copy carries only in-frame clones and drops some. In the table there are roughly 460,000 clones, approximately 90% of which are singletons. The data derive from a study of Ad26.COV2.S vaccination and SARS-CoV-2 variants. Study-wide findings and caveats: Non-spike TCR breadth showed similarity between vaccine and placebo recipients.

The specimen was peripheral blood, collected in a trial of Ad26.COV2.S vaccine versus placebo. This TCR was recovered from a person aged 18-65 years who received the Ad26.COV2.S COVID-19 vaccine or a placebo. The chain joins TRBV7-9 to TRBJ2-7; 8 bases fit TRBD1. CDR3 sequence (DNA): TGTGCCAGCAGCTATTGGCGGCTGACAGGGGCGGTCTACGAGCAGTACTTC. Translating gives CASSYWRLTGAVYEQYF.